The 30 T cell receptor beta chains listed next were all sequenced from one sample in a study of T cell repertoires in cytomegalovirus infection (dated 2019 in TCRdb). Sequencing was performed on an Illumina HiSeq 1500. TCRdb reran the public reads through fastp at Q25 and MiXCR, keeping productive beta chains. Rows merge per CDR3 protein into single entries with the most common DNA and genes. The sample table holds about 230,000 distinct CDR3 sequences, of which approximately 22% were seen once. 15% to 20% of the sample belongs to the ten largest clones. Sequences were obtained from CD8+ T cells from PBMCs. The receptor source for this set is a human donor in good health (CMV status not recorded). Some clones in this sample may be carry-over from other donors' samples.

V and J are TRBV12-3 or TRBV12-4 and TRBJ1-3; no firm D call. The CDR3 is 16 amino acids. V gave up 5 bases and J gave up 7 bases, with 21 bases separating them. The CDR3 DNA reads TGTGCCAGCAGTCGCTTAGGGATTTCAAGAATGAACACCATATATTTT. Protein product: CASSRLGISRMNTIYF.

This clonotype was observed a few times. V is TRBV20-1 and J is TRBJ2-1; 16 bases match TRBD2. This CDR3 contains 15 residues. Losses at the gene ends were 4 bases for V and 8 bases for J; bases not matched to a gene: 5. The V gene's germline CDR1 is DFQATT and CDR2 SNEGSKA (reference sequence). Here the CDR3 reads CSATGTSGGADEQFF. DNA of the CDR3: TGCAGTGCTACTGGGACTAGCGGGGGGGCGGATGAGCAGTTCTTC.

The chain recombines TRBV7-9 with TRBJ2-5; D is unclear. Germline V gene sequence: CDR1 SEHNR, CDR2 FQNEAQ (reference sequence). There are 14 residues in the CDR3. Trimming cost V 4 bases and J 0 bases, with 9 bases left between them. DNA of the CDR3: TGTGCCAGCAGCTCCGGACGCTACCAAGAGACCCAGTACTTC. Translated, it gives CASSSGRYQETQYF. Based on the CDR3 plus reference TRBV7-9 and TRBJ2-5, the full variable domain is DTGVSQNPRHKITKRGQNVTFRCDPISEHNRLYWYRQTLGQGPEFLTYFQNEAQLEKSRLLSDRFSAERPKGSFSTLEIQRTEQGDSAMYLCASSSGRYQETQYFGPGTRLLVL.

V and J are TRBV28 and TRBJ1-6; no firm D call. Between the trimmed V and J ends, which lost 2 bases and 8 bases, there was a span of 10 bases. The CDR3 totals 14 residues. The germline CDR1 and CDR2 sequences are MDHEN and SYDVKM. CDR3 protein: CASSLGGWDSPLHF. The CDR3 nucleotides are TGTGCCAGCAGTTTAGGAGGGTGGGATTCACCCCTCCACTTT.

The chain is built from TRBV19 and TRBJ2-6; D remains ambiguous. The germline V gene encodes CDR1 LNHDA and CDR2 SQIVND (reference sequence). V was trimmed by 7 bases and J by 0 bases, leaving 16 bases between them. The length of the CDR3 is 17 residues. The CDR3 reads CASTDRQDPSGANVLTF. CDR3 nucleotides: TGTGCCAGTACCGATCGGCAGGACCCCTCTGGGGCCAACGTCCTGACTTTC. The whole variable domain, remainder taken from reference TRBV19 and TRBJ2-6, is DGGITQSPKYLFRKEGQNVTLSCEQNLNHDAMYWYRQDPGQGLRLIYYSQIVNDFQKGDIAEGYSVSREKKESFPLTVTSAQKNPTAFYLCASTDRQDPSGANVLTFGAGSRLTVL.

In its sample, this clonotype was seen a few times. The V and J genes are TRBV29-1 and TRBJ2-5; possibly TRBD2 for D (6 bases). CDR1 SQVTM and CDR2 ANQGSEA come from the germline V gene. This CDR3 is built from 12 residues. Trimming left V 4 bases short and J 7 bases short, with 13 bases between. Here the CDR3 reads CSVGTGDWTQYF. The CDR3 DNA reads TGCAGCGTTGGGACGGGGGATTGGACCCAGTACTTC.

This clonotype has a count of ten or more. For the CDR3, the DNA is TGTGCCAGCAGCTTAGACGACCGCGAGGTTGAGACCCAGTACTTC. Its protein product is CASSLDDREVETQYF. The gene calls are TRBV7-2 and TRBJ2-5, with no clear D. Trimming shortened V by 1 base and J by 5 bases, and 14 bases separated the two germline ends. Germline values: CDR1 SGHTA, CDR2 FQGNSA. The CDR3 consists of 15 residues.

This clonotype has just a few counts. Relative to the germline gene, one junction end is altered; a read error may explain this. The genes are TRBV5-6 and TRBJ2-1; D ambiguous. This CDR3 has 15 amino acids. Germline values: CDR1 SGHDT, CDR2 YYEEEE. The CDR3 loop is CASNLEFQSYNEQFF. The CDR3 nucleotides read TGTGCCAGCAACTTGGAGTTCCAATCCTACAATGAGCAGTTCTTC.

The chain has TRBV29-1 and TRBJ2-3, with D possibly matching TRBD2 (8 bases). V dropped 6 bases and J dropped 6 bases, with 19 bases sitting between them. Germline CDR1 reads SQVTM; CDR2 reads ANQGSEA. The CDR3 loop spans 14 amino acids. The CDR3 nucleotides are TGCAGCGTCTCCCGGGAGGGGGCTATGGATACGCAGTATTTT. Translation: CSVSREGAMDTQYF.

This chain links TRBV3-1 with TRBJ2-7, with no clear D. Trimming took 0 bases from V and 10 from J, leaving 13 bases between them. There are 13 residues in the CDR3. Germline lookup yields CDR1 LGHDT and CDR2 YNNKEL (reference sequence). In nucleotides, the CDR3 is TGTGCCAGCAGCCAAGAAAGAATCAGTGAACAGTACTTC. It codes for CASSQERISEQYF.

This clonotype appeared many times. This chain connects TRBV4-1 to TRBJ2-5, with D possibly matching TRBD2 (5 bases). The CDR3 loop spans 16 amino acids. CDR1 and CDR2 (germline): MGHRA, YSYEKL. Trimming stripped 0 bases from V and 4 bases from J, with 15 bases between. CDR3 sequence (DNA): TGCGCCAGCAGCCAAGATCTAGGACTTAGTTCAGAGACCCAGTACTTC. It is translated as CASSQDLGLSSETQYF.

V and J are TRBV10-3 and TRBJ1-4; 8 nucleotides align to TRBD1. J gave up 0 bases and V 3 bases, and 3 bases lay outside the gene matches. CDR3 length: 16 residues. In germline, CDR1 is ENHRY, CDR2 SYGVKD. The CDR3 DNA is TGTGCCATCAGTGACAACAGGGGGACAACTAATGAAAAACTGTTTTTT. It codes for CAISDNRGTTNEKLFF.

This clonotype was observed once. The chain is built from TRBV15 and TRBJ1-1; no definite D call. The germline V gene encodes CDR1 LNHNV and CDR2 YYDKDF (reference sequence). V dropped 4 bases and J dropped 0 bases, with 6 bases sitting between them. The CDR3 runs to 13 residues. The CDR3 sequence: CATSTAMNTEAFF. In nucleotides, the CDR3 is TGTGCCACCAGCACAGCGATGAACACTGAAGCTTTCTTT.

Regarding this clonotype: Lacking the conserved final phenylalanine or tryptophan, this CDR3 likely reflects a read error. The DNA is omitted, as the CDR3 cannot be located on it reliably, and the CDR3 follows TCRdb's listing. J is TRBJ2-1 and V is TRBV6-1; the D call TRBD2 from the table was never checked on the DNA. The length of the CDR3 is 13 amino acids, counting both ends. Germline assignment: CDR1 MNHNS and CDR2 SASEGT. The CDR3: CASSFLAGGDLAI.

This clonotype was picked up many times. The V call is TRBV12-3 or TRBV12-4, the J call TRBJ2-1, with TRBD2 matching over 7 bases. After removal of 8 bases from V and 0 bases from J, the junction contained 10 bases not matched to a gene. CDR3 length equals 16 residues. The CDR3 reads CASQKPGGGSYNEQFF. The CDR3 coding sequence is TGTGCCAGCCAGAAGCCGGGGGGAGGCTCCTACAATGAGCAGTTCTTC.

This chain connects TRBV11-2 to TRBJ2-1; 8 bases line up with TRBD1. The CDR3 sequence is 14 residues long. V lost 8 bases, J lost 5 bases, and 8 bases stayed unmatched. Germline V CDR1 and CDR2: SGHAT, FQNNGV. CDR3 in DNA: TGTGCCAGCTTTACAGGGGGATTCGACAATGAGCAGTTCTTC. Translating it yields CASFTGGFDNEQFF.

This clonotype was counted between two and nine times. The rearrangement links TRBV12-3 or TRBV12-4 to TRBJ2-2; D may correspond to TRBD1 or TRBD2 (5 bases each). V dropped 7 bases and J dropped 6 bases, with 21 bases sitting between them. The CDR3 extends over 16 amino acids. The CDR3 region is CASTVVGVDVAGELFF. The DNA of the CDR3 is TGTGCCAGCACCGTGGTGGGGGTAGATGTGGCCGGGGAGCTGTTTTTT.

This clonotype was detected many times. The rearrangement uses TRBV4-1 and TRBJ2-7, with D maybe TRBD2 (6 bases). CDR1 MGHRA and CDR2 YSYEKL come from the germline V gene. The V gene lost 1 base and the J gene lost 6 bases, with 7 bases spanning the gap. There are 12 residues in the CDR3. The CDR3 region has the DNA TGCGCCAGCAGCCAAGGGAGGGGCGAGCAGTACTTC. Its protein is CASSQGRGEQYF.

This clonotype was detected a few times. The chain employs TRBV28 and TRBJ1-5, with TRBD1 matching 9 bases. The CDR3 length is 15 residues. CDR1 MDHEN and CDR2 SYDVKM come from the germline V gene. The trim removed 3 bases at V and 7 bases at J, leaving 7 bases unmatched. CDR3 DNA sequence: TGTGCCAGCAGTTTCCCGCGGGACAGGGACCAGCCCCAGCATTTT. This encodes CASSFPRDRDQPQHF.

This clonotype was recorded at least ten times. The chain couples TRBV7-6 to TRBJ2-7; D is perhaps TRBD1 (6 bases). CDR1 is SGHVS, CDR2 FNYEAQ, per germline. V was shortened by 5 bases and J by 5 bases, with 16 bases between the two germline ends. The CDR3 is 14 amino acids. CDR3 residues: CASSTTGPLDEQYF. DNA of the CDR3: TGTGCCAGCAGCACGACAGGTCCCCTCGACGAGCAGTACTTC.

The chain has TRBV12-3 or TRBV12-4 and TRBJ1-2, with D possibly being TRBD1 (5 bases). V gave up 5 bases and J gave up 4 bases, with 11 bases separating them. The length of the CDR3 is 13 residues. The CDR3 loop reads CASSGDLSYGYTF. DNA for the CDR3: TGTGCCAGCAGTGGGGACCTAAGCTATGGCTACACCTTC.

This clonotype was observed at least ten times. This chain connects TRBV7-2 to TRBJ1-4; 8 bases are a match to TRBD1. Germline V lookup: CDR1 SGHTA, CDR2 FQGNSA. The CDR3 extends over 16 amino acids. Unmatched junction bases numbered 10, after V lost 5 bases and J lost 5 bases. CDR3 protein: CASSPFPTGVNEKLFF. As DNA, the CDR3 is TGTGCCAGCAGCCCGTTCCCGACAGGGGTGAATGAAAAACTGTTTTTT.

The CDR3 here is CASSPSNGTGGDEQFF. Here the CDR3 DNA reads TGTGCCAGCTCACCAAGCAACGGGACAGGGGGTGATGAGCAGTTCTTC. V usage is TRBV18 and J usage is TRBJ2-1; 11 bases fit TRBD1. The ends lost 2 bases at V and 8 bases at J; junction bases unmatched: 8. This CDR3 region has 16 residues. The V gene's germline CDR1 is KGHSH and CDR2 LQKENI.

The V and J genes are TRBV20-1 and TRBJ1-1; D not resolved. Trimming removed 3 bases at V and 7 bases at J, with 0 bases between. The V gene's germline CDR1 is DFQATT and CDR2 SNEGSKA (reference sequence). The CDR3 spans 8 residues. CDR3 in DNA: TGCAGTGCTAGTGAAGCTTTCTTT. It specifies CSASEAFF.

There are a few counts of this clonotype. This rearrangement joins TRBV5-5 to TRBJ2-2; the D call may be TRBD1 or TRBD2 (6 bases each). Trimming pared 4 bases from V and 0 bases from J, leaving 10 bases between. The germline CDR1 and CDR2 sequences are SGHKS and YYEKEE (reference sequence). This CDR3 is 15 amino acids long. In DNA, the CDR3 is TGTGCCAGCAGCCGCGGGACACCGAACACCGGGGAGCTGTTTTTT. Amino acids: CASSRGTPNTGELFF. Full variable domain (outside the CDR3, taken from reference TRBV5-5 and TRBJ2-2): DAGVTQSPTHLIKTRGQQVTLRCSPISGHKSVSWYQQVLGQGPQFIFQYYEKEERGRGNFPDRFSARQFPNYSSELNVNALLLGDSALYLCASSRGTPNTGELFFGEGSRLTVL.

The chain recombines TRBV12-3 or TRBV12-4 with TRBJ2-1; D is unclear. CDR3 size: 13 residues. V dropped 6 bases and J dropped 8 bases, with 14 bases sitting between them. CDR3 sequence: CASRRIARHEQFF. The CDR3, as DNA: TGTGCCAGCAGGAGGATTGCACGGCATGAGCAGTTCTTC.

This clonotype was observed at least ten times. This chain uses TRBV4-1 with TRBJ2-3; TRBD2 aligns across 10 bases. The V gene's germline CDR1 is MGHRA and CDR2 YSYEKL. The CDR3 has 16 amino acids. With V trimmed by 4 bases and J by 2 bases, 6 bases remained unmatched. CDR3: CASSPGTSAITDTQYF. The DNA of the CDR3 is TGCGCCAGCAGCCCAGGGACTAGCGCGATCACAGATACGCAGTATTTT.

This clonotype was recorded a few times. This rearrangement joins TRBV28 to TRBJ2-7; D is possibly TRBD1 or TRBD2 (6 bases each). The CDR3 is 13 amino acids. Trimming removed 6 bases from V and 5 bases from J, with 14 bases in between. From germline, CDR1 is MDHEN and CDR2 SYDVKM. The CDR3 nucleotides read TGTGCCAGCAGCTTTGGGGGGCTGGACGAGCAGTACTTC. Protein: CASSFGGLDEQYF. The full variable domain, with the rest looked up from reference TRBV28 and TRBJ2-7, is DVKVTQSSRYLVKRTGEKVFLECVQDMDHENMFWYRQDPGLGLRLIYFSYDVKMKEKGDIPEGYSVSREKKERFSLILESASTNQTSMYLCASSFGGLDEQYFGPGTRLTVT.

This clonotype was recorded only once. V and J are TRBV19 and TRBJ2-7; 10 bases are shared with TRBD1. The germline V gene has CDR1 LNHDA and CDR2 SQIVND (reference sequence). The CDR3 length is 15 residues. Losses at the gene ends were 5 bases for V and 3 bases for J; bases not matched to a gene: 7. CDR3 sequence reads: CASSYGTGDFYEQYF. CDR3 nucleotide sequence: TGTGCCAGTAGTTACGGGACAGGGGATTTCTACGAGCAGTACTTC.

CDR3 sequence (DNA): TGCGCCAGCAGCCAAGAGAGAAACACTGAAGCTTTCTTT. It specifies CASSQERNTEAFF. V usage is TRBV4-1 and J usage is TRBJ1-1; D gene ambiguous. Trimming took 0 bases from V and 2 from J, leaving 4 bases between them. The CDR3 extends over 13 amino acids. Germline CDR1 reads MGHRA; CDR2 reads YSYEKL.